The present T cell receptor beta chain was sequenced within a study of T cell responses to AZD1222 COVID-19 vaccine. The study, taken as a whole, reports: The repertoires were collected only after the peak T cell response. Unmutated regions of variants are reportedly targeted by nearly half of spike-specific TCRs. Only 6 or 7 AZD1222 recipients tested seropositive at baseline. Mostly white British, mostly female donors; authors suggested clonal diversity may be underestimated.

Profiled with immunoSEQ multiplex PCR; TCRdb holds only in-frame clones, not every one. The data hold 130,000 to 150,000 clones, with just over 90% observed a single time. The germline CDR1 and CDR2 sequences are SGHKS and YYEKEE (reference sequence). V lost 0 bases and J 7 bases, leaving 20 bases between the germline ends. The CDR3 sequence is 17 residues long. This clone was seen a handful of times. Antigen: not known. The chain has TRBV5-5 and TRBJ1-5, with no clear D. This clonotype was sampled from an adult in good health. Sequencing used peripheral blood, obtained on day 0 of AZD1222 vaccination. The CDR3 loop is CASSLDGQPRLGQPQHF. CDR3 in DNA: TGTGCCAGCAGCTTGGACGGTCAGCCTCGCTTGGGGCAGCCCCAGCATTTT. Supplemented by reference TRBV5-5 and TRBJ1-5, the full variable domain reads DAGVTQSPTHLIKTRGQQVTLRCSPISGHKSVSWYQQVLGQGPQFIFQYYEKEERGRGNFPDRFSARQFPNYSSELNVNALLLGDSALYLCASSLDGQPRLGQPQHFGDGTRLSIL.